The 9 T cell receptor beta chains below all came from one sample that was sequenced in a study of blood T cells in healthy people across ages (dated by TCRdb to the mid-2010s). The library was generated by 5' RACE. The sequencing machine was an Illumina HiSeq 2500. A second PCR of about 6 to 12 cycles was run with a J-beta primer mix and a sample-barcoded 5' primer. TCRdb applied fastp at Q25 and MiXCR to the public reads, then kept only in-frame beta chains. Every CDR3 protein is listed once, alongside the most common genes and DNA of its rows. Across this sample there are around 990,000 distinct CDR3 sequences, with under 30% seen only once. Of the sample, 0.65% to 0.75% is held by the ten largest clones. These same records also appear under a second study, on T cells of mothers and their children.

Sequencing input: blood. The receptors were gathered from a girl aged 2 to 9 in good health.

The V call is TRBV20-1, the J call TRBJ2-7, with a tentative D call TRBD2 (5 bases). Germline V lookup: CDR1 DFQATT, CDR2 SNEGSKA (reference sequence). CDR3 size: 13 residues. The ends were cut back, 2 bases at V and 2 bases at J, with 10 bases in the middle. CDR3 residues: CSARRGSPYEQYF. CDR3 nucleotide sequence: TGCAGTGCTAGACGTGGGAGCCCCTACGAGCAGTACTTC.

V usage is TRBV11-2 and J usage is TRBJ2-1; tentatively, D is TRBD2 (6 bases). The J call may not be correct, given that the DNA end is closer to TRBJ2-5. Germline V gene sequence: CDR1 SGHAT, CDR2 FQNNGV. The length of the CDR3 is 14 residues. The CDR3 bases are TGTGCCAGCAGCCAAGGGGCAGGGCGGGGGACCCAGTACTTC. Residues: CASSQGAGRGTQYF.

The chain links TRBV4-1 to TRBJ2-1; no definite D call. V dropped 0 bases and J dropped 12 bases, with 18 bases sitting between them. Germline-derived CDR1 and CDR2 are MGHRA and YSYEKL. CDR3 length: 15 amino acids. The CDR3 here is CASSQERGPPFGQFF. The CDR3 DNA is TGCGCCAGCAGCCAAGAACGAGGCCCACCCTTTGGGCAGTTCTTC.

This clonotype occurred a few times. The V call is TRBV28, the J call TRBJ2-3; 11 positions match TRBD1. The V segment lost 4 bases and the J segment 5 bases; nucleotides outside the gene matches: 14. Germline CDR1 MDHEN, CDR2 SYDVKM. This CDR3 is 18 amino acids long. The CDR3 DNA follows: TGTGCCAGCAGTTCTCATCGGACAGGGGGCAGGGGGCTAGATACGCAGTATTTT. It specifies CASSSHRTGGRGLDTQYF. Together with reference TRBV28 and TRBJ2-3, the CDR3 gives the full variable domain: DVKVTQSSRYLVKRTGEKVFLECVQDMDHENMFWYRQDPGLGLRLIYFSYDVKMKEKGDIPEGYSVSREKKERFSLILESASTNQTSMYLCASSSHRTGGRGLDTQYFGPGTRLTVL.

The chain couples TRBV28 to TRBJ1-2; D uncertain. Trimming stripped 3 bases from V and 7 bases from J, with 12 bases between. CDR1 is MDHEN, CDR2 SYDVKM, per germline. CDR3 length: 13 residues. CDR3 DNA sequence: TGTGCCAGCAGTTTGGACCTCCCGGCTGGCTACACCTTC. It translates to CASSLDLPAGYTF.

The chain has TRBV6-6 and TRBJ2-1, with D tentatively TRBD2 (6 bases). Judging by the DNA end, TRBJ2-7 fits better; the J call may be wrong. CDR3 length: 16 residues. CDR1 and CDR2 (germline): MNHNY, SVGAGI (reference sequence). The CDR3 loop reads CASSYSGGGRTHEQYF. In DNA, the CDR3 is TGTGCCAGCAGTTACTCGGGAGGAGGGAGAACCCACGAGCAGTACTTC.

This chain joins TRBV27 and TRBJ1-6; D is perhaps TRBD1 (6 bases). This CDR3 region has 14 residues. Trimming removed 4 bases at V and 8 bases at J, with 12 bases between. Per the germline V gene, CDR1 is MNHEY and CDR2 is SMNVEV (reference sequence). The DNA of the CDR3 is TGTGCCAGCAGTTGGTCAGGGGCCGATTCACCCCTCCACTTT. It specifies CASSWSGADSPLHF.

This clonotype was seen ten or more times. This clone may be a read error of a much larger clone one base away. This chain links TRBV7-9 with TRBJ2-7, with D uncertain. Trimming pared 1 base from V and 6 bases from J, leaving 4 bases between. There are 11 residues in the CDR3. Looked up from germline, CDR1 is SEHNR and CDR2 is FQNEAQ (reference sequence). The CDR3 sequence: CASSLGVEQYF. The DNA of the CDR3 is TGTGCCAGCAGCTTAGGGGTCGAGCAGTACTTC.

The rearrangement joins TRBV12-3 or TRBV12-4 to TRBJ1-4, with D unclear. V was trimmed by 6 bases and J by 5 bases, leaving 10 bases between them. The CDR3 runs 13 residues. The CDR3 coding sequence is TGTGCCAGCAGCGTCGGCGCCAATGAAAAACTGTTTTTT. Translation: CASSVGANEKLFF.